The clone carrying this TCR delta chain was seen only a few times. TCRdb re-called the reads using CATT. The sample records roughly 7,400 delta-chain clones, 0.6% to 0.8% being singletons. These data originate in a study of gamma-delta chains in newborns, infants, children. Whole-study context: Microbial exposure reportedly drives polyclonal innate γδ T cell expansion after birth.

Trimming at V came to 5 bases and at J to 0 bases, leaving 6 bases not matched to a gene. The CDR3 sequence is 19 residues long. Germline loops: CDR1 GEAIGNYY, CDR2 EKD. The clonotype was recovered from a child who was a newborn, infant or young child, either healthy, febrile or measles-vaccinated (not recorded which). The material sequenced was blood. The rearrangement uses TRDV2 and TRDJ3; 13 positions agree with TRDD3. The CDR3 sequence is CACGILGDTNSWDTRQMFF. For the CDR3, the DNA is TGTGCCTGTGGCATACTGGGGGATACGAACTCCTGGGACACCCGACAGATGTTTTTC.